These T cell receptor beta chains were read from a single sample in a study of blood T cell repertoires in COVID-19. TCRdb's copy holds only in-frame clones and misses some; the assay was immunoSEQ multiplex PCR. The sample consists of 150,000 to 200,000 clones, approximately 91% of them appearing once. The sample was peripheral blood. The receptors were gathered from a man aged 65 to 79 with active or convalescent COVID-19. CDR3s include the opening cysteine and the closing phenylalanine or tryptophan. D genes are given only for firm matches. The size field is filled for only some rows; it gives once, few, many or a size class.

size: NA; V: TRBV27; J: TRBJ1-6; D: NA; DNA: TGTGCCAGCAGCCGCGGCGCGGGTTATAATTCACCCCTCCACTTT; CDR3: CASSRGAGYNSPLHF
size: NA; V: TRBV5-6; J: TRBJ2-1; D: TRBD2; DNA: TGTGCCAGCAGCTTTGCGGGAGTGGAATACAATGAGCAGTTCTTC; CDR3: CASSFAGVEYNEQFF
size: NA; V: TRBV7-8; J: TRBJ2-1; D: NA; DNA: TGTGCCAGCAACCCCCGGGAGACGGACAATGAGCAGTTCTTC; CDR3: CASNPRETDNEQFF
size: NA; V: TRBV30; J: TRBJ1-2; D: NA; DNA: TGTGCCTGGGATAGGGAGGGATCGGCCTATGGCTACACCTTC; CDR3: CAWDREGSAYGYTF
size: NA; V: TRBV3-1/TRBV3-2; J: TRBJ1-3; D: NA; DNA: TGTGCCAGCAGCCAAGTTTTCAGGGCGCACTCTGGAAACACCATATATTTT; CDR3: CASSQVFRAHSGNTIYF
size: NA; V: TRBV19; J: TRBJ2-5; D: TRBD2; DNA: TGTGCCAGTAAGCCTAGCGGGGACGCAGAGACCCAGTACTTC; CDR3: CASKPSGDAETQYF
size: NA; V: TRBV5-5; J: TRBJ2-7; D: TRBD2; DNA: TGTGCCAGCAGATGGAGTAGCGGGGCCTACGAGCAGTACTTC; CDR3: CASRWSSGAYEQYF
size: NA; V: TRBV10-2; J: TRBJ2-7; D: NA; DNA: TGCGCCAGCAGTGATCAACCCGGGCTAGCTGGGATCTGGGAGCAGTACTTC; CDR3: CASSDQPGLAGIWEQYF
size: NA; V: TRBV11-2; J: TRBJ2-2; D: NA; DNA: TGTGCCAGCAGCTTAGATCGTGAGTTGAGGCTGTTTTTT; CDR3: CASSLDRELRLFF
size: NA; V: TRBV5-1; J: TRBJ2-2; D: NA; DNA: TGCGCCAGCAGCTTGGATCCCGGACTCAACACCGGGGAGCTGTTTTTT; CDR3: CASSLDPGLNTGELFF
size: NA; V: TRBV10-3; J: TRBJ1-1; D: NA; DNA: TGTGCCATCAGTGAGGCGGGCGACACTGAAGCTTTCTTT; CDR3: CAISEAGDTEAFF
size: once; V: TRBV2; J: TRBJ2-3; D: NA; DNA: TGTGCCAGCAGAGGAGCCGGGGGCACAGATACGCAGTATTTT; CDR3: CASRGAGGTDTQYF
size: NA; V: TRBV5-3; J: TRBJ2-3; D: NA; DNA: TGTGCCAGAAGCTTGGGTCTAGCAGTCGGCACAGATACGCAGTATTTT; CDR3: CARSLGLAVGTDTQYF
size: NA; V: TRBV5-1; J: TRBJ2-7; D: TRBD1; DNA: TGCGCCAGCAGACTTACAGGGGGAAGTGGCTACGAGCAGTACTTC; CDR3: CASRLTGGSGYEQYF
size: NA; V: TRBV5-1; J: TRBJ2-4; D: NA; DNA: TGCGCCAGCAGCCCCACAGGCGAACTATTGGGTATTCAGTACTTC; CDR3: CASSPTGELLGIQYF
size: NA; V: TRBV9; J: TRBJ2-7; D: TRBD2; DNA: TGTGCCAGCAGCCCCCAGACTAGCGGGAGGGCCCCTTACGAGCAGTACTTC; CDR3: CASSPQTSGRAPYEQYF